Each of the 16 T cell receptor beta chains below was sequenced from the same sample in a study of blood T cell repertoires in COVID-19. Clones were sequenced by immunoSEQ multiplex PCR, and TCRdb holds only the in-frame ones, with some missing. Altogether 320,000 or so clones are present, roughly 89% being singletons, with the ten largest covering approximately 5%. Sequences were obtained from PBMCs or T cells enriched from blood (not recorded which). These TCRs come from a man aged 60 to 75 who had recovered from COVID-19.

The chain couples TRBV5-4 to TRBJ2-4, with a weak D call TRBD2 (6 bases). Looked up from germline, CDR1 is SGHNT and CDR2 is YYREEE (reference sequence). V was pared by 2 bases and J by 7 bases, with 13 bases between. The CDR3 spans 14 residues. CDR3 residues: CASSLGGIVNIQYF. CDR3 DNA sequence: TGTGCCAGCAGCTTAGGAGGGATTGTGAACATTCAGTACTTC. The full variable domain, completed using reference TRBV5-4 and TRBJ2-4, is ETGVTQSPTHLIKTRGQQVTLRCSSQSGHNTVSWYQQALGQGPQFIFQYYREEENGRGNFPPRFSGLQFPNYSSELNVNALELDDSALYLCASSLGGIVNIQYFGAGTRLSVL.

The chain uses TRBV28 and TRBJ1-3, with 7 bases identical to TRBD1. J gave up 0 bases and V 10 bases, and 9 bases lay outside the gene matches. The CDR3 totals 15 residues. Germline loops: CDR1 MDHEN, CDR2 SYDVKM. CDR3 region: CATVRTGDSGNTIYF. CDR3 bases: TGTGCCACAGTCCGCACAGGGGACTCTGGAAACACCATATATTTT.

This chain joins TRBV5-1 and TRBJ2-3; D gene ambiguous. CDR1 is SGHRS, CDR2 YFSETQ, per germline. There are 14 residues in the CDR3. Trimming pared 4 bases from V and 1 base from J, leaving 10 bases between. Written as DNA, the CDR3 is TGCGCCAGCAGCCCTACGCCCCGCACAGATACGCAGTATTTT. As protein: CASSPTPRTDTQYF.

Of note for this clone: The same CDR3 also results from other DNA sequences found in this sample. The genes are TRBV19 and TRBJ2-5; 9 bases map to TRBD1. The germline V gene encodes CDR1 LNHDA and CDR2 SQIVND (reference sequence). CDR3 length equals 13 residues. The J segment lost 2 bases and the V segment lost 5 bases, leaving 0 bases of the junction unmatched. CDR3 sequence: CASSGTGQETQYF. The CDR3 bases are TGTGCCAGTAGTGGGACAGGGCAAGAGACCCAGTACTTC.

The chain carries TRBV6-2 or TRBV6-3 and TRBJ1-5; the D gene is possibly TRBD1 (5 bases). Deletions cut 5 bases from V and 7 bases from J, with 12 bases between. The germline gives CDR1 MNHEY, CDR2 SVGEGT. This CDR3 has 13 residues. CDR3 sequence reads: CASSTTESQPQHF. DNA for the CDR3: TGTGCCAGCAGTACGACAGAGTCGCAGCCCCAGCATTTT.

The V gene is TRBV6-2 or TRBV6-3, the J gene TRBJ2-7; D is possibly TRBD1 (5 bases). Germline loops: CDR1 MNHEY, CDR2 SVGEGT. Between the trimmed V and J ends, which lost 6 bases and 2 bases, there was a span of 11 bases. CDR3 size: 13 residues. Here the CDR3 reads CASSRTRTYEQYF. CDR3 DNA: TGTGCCAGCAGCCGGACAAGGACCTACGAGCAGTACTTC.

The chain combines TRBV6-6 with TRBJ1-6, with D possibly being TRBD1 (5 bases). Germline values: CDR1 MNHNY, CDR2 SVGAGI (reference sequence). The CDR3 is made up of 14 amino acids. V was cut by 7 bases and J by 2 bases, with 9 bases left in between. The CDR3, as DNA: TGTGCCAGCAAACAGGAACCCTATAATTCACCCCTCCACTTT. Amino acid sequence: CASKQEPYNSPLHF.

The chain uses TRBV7-9 and TRBJ1-4, with no clear D. Trimming took off 5 bases at V and 8 bases at J, with 6 bases between the two ends. The CDR3 is 11 residues long. Per the germline V gene, CDR1 is SEHNR and CDR2 is FQNEAQ (reference sequence). The CDR3 DNA follows: TGTGCCAGCAGCCTAAAAGAAAAACTGTTTTTT. Translated, it gives CASSLKEKLFF.

This chain joins TRBV6-5 and TRBJ1-1; TRBD1 is a possible D gene (6 bases). The germline V and J ends were trimmed by 6 bases and 1 base, with 15 bases remaining between them. Per the germline V gene, CDR1 is MNHEY and CDR2 is SVGAGI. This CDR3 contains 15 residues. The CDR3 region has the DNA TGTGCCAGCAGCGCCGTAACAGGGCCGAACACTGAAGCTTTCTTT. Translated: CASSAVTGPNTEAFF.

This chain joins TRBV13 and TRBJ1-3, with a tentative D call TRBD1 (6 bases). CDR3 size: 16 residues. Trimming pared 5 bases from V and 0 bases from J, leaving 14 bases between. Looked up from germline, CDR1 is PRHDT and CDR2 is FYEKMQ (reference sequence). This CDR3 reads CASSLRQAVSGNTIYF. The CDR3, as DNA: TGTGCCAGCAGCCTACGACAGGCCGTCTCTGGAAACACCATATATTTT.

This clone was detected only once. The chain joins TRBV3-1 (or the pseudogene TRBV3-2) to TRBJ2-7; 7 bases match TRBD1. This CDR3 has 15 residues. Germline V gives CDR1 LGHDT, CDR2 YNNKEL (reference sequence). V was pared by 4 bases and J by 2 bases, with 8 bases of the junction left unmatched. The CDR3 DNA follows: TGTGCCAGCAGCCCCCGGGACAGCCGAACCTACGAGCAGTACTTC. Encoded protein: CASSPRDSRTYEQYF.

The sample holds a few counts of this clone. The chain has TRBV28 and TRBJ1-5; 8 nucleotides align to TRBD1. Germline V CDR1 and CDR2: MDHEN, SYDVKM. This CDR3 contains 16 residues. With 2 bases clipped from V and 5 bases from J, the junction kept 8 bases outside the gene matches. The CDR3 coding sequence is TGTGCCAGCAGTTTACTCGCGGACAGGGAGTATCAGCCCCAGCATTTT. Its translation: CASSLLADREYQPQHF.

The table lists this clone with a count of one. The chain combines TRBV5-1 with TRBJ2-5; tentatively, D is TRBD1 (6 bases). This CDR3 region has 13 residues. Trimming shortened V by 4 bases and J by 2 bases, and 9 bases separated the two germline ends. Germline CDR1 reads SGHRS; CDR2 reads YFSETQ. In nucleotides, the CDR3 is TGCGCCAGCAGCAAGGGACAACAAGAGACCCAGTACTTC. This sequence encodes CASSKGQQETQYF.

This clone was recorded once. The chain employs TRBV7-9 and TRBJ1-2; D unresolved. V was cut by 2 bases and J by 4 bases, with 5 bases left in between. Germline CDR1 reads SEHNR; CDR2 reads FQNEAQ (reference sequence). The CDR3 has 12 amino acids. CDR3 coding DNA: TGTGCCAGCAGCTTACCCGGCTATGGCTACACCTTC. Translating it yields CASSLPGYGYTF. Combining the CDR3 with reference TRBV7-9 and TRBJ1-2 gives the whole variable domain DTGVSQNPRHKITKRGQNVTFRCDPISEHNRLYWYRQTLGQGPEFLTYFQNEAQLEKSRLLSDRFSAERPKGSFSTLEIQRTEQGDSAMYLCASSLPGYGYTFGSGTRLTVV.

This clone showed up just once. Here the CDR3 DNA reads TGTGCCAGCAGTGACCGACAGGGGGCCGGCTATGGCTACACCTTC. This sequence encodes CASSDRQGAGYGYTF. This chain connects TRBV6-1 to TRBJ1-2; 10 bases match TRBD1. CDR3 length equals 15 residues. Per the germline V gene, CDR1 is MNHNS and CDR2 is SASEGT. Germline trimming cut 3 bases from V and 4 bases from J; bases unmatched to any gene: 5.

The V gene is TRBV7-2, the J gene TRBJ2-3; D is unclear. V was trimmed by 3 bases and J by 6 bases, leaving 7 bases between them. Germline CDR1 is SGHTA and CDR2 is FQGNSA. This CDR3 comprises 12 residues. CDR3 loop: CASSFTLDTQYF. CDR3 bases: TGTGCCAGCAGCTTTACTCTTGATACGCAGTATTTT.